The 32 T cell receptor beta chains presented below share a single source sample, sequenced in a study of blood T cell repertoires in COVID-19. Produced via immunoSEQ multiplex PCR; TCRdb's table is partial and in-frame only. The sample holds 300,000 or so clones, around 90% seen once. What was sequenced was peripheral blood. These receptors were obtained from a woman between 40 and 50 years old with acute or convalescent COVID-19.

This clone has only a few counts. Other DNA sequences from this sample encode an identical CDR3 as well. The chain has TRBV19 and TRBJ2-1; 12 bases agree with TRBD2. CDR1 and CDR2 (germline): LNHDA, SQIVND (reference sequence). This CDR3 has 14 amino acids. Unmatched junction bases numbered 2, after V lost 8 bases and J lost 3 bases. CDR3 protein: CASSSGGDYNEQFF. DNA for the CDR3: TGTGCCAGTTCTAGCGGGGGGGACTACAATGAGCAGTTCTTC.

This rearrangement joins TRBV5-4 to TRBJ2-3, with 9 bases that match TRBD2. The CDR3 is 16 amino acids. J lost 4 bases, V lost 0 bases, and 6 bases had no gene match. Germline lookup yields CDR1 SGHNT and CDR2 YYREEE (reference sequence). The CDR3 region is CASSLGGGGGADTQYF. The CDR3 DNA reads TGTGCCAGCAGCTTGGGAGGCGGGGGGGGTGCAGATACGCAGTATTTT.

The rearrangement joins TRBV5-4 to TRBJ2-3, with a tentative D call TRBD2 (6 bases). Germline loops: CDR1 SGHNT, CDR2 YYREEE (reference sequence). CDR3 length: 14 residues. Trimming removed 4 bases at V and 1 base at J, with 10 bases between. The CDR3 region has the DNA TGTGCCAGCAGCCGGGGGACCCGCACAGATACGCAGTATTTT. Translation gives CASSRGTRTDTQYF.

This clone is a singleton in its sample. The chain employs TRBV2 and TRBJ2-1; D gene ambiguous. This CDR3 spans 14 amino acids. Germline V gene lookup returns CDR1 SNHLY and CDR2 FYNNEI. The ends were cut back, 6 bases at V and 8 bases at J, with 17 bases in the middle. The CDR3 reads CASSQRGVVDEQFF. CDR3 in DNA: TGTGCCAGCAGCCAGAGAGGTGTCGTCGATGAGCAGTTCTTC.

CDR3 nucleotide sequence: TGCGCCAGCAGTGAGGGAGAGGAGTACACTGAAGCTTTCTTT. It codes for CASSEGEEYTEAFF. This chain links TRBV10-2 with TRBJ1-1; no definite D call. Germline-derived CDR1 and CDR2 are WSHSY and SAAADI. Trimming stripped 2 bases from V and 3 bases from J, with 10 bases between. The CDR3 contains 14 residues.

The V call is TRBV11-2, the J call TRBJ1-2, with D unclear. The V gene lost 5 bases and the J gene lost 4 bases, with 17 bases spanning the gap. Germline V gene data show CDR1 as SGHAT and CDR2 as FQNNGV. The CDR3 loop spans 15 amino acids. In nucleotides, the CDR3 is TGTGCCAGCAGCCTAGGTTCGACACCAATCTATGGCTACACCTTC. It encodes CASSLGSTPIYGYTF.

This clone appeared a single time. The chain couples TRBV5-1 to TRBJ1-3; possible D gene TRBD1, 6 bases. CDR3 length: 14 residues. Trimming took 3 bases from V and 4 from J, leaving 11 bases between them. Per germline, CDR1 SGHRS and CDR2 YFSETQ. DNA for the CDR3: TGCGCCAGCAGCTCAACTCAGGGGGGAAACACCATATATTTT. Its protein product is CASSSTQGGNTIYF.

The genes are TRBV5-4 and TRBJ1-2, with 7 bases fitting TRBD1. The CDR3 spans 15 residues. Germline lookup yields CDR1 SGHNT and CDR2 YYREEE (reference sequence). The ends lost 5 bases at V and 7 bases at J; junction bases unmatched: 14. The CDR3 region is CASSRPGTDSIGYTF. The CDR3, as DNA: TGTGCCAGCAGTCGCCCCGGGACAGACTCTATTGGCTACACCTTC.

The rearrangement links TRBV14 to TRBJ2-1, with TRBD1 as a possible D gene (6 bases). V was shortened by 4 bases and J by 5 bases, with 18 bases between the two germline ends. The V gene's germline CDR1 is SGHDN and CDR2 FVKESK. This CDR3 has 16 amino acids. The CDR3 DNA is TGTGCCAGCAGCCTACCAGGACAGCCCAGGGACAATGAGCAGTTCTTC. Translation: CASSLPGQPRDNEQFF.

The J gene is TRBJ2-5, the V gene TRBV30; TRBD1 aligns across 9 bases. The CDR3 is 15 amino acids. V lost 4 bases and J lost 4; bases outside the gene matches: 10. Germline CDR1 GTSNPN, CDR2 SVGIG (reference sequence). The CDR3 DNA is TGTGCCTGGAAATCCGGACAGGGGTTCGGAGAGACCCAGTACTTC. It translates to CAWKSGQGFGETQYF.

The CDR3: CASSSQGDQETQYF. The CDR3 DNA follows: TGTGCCAGCAGTTCACAGGGGGACCAAGAGACCCAGTACTTC. The gene calls are TRBV6-6 and TRBJ2-5, with 8 bases lining up with TRBD1. This CDR3 comprises 14 residues. Per germline, CDR1 MNHNY and CDR2 SVGAGI (reference sequence). V trimming: 4 bases; J trimming: 0 bases; junction bases outside the gene matches: 1.

The rearrangement joins TRBV3-1 (or the pseudogene TRBV3-2) to TRBJ2-3, with D tentatively TRBD2 (5 bases). CDR1 and CDR2 from the germline V gene are LGHDT and YNNKEL (reference sequence). V gave up 1 base and J gave up 7 bases, with 12 bases separating them. This CDR3 spans 14 amino acids. CDR3 amino acids: CASSQVDLANTQYF. CDR3 nucleotides: TGTGCCAGCAGCCAAGTTGATCTAGCAAATACGCAGTATTTT.

The chain carries TRBV2 and TRBJ2-2; D may be TRBD1 (5 bases). Looked up from germline, CDR1 is SNHLY and CDR2 is FYNNEI. V lost 4 bases, J lost 3 bases, and 6 bases lay in between. This CDR3 contains 13 residues. As DNA, the CDR3 is TGTGCCAGCAGTGTACAGGACACCGGGGAGCTGTTTTTT. Translated, it gives CASSVQDTGELFF.

The genes are TRBV12-5 and TRBJ1-5, with a possible D match to TRBD1 (6 bases). This CDR3 is built from 16 residues. CDR1 is LGHNT and CDR2 is FRNRAP in the germline V gene. Trimming took 1 base from V and 6 from J, leaving 16 bases between them. DNA for the CDR3: TGTGCTAGTGGTTTGGCGAAACAGGGCACGAGTCAGCCCCAGCATTTT. Translation gives CASGLAKQGTSQPQHF.

The chain employs TRBV19 and TRBJ2-6; 10 positions agree with TRBD1. Germline CDR1 is LNHDA and CDR2 is SQIVND (reference sequence). The CDR3 sequence is 20 residues long. Unmatched junction bases numbered 11, after V lost 1 base and J lost 2 bases. CDR3 in DNA: TGTGCCAGTAGTATAGCGGCGGGGACAGGGGTAACAGCTGGGGCCAACGTCCTGACTTTC. This codes for CASSIAAGTGVTAGANVLTF.

V and J are TRBV19 and TRBJ1-2; D is perhaps TRBD1 (5 bases). The CDR3 has 15 residues. In germline, CDR1 is LNHDA, CDR2 SQIVND (reference sequence). Between the trimmed V and J ends, which lost 7 bases and 6 bases, there was a span of 21 bases. CDR3 region: CASTLVTAAPDGYTF. The CDR3 DNA sequence: TGTGCCAGTACCTTAGTGACAGCCGCCCCTGATGGCTACACCTTC.

V is TRBV2 and J is TRBJ1-1, with TRBD1 matching over 9 bases. Germline V gene lookup returns CDR1 SNHLY and CDR2 FYNNEI. The CDR3 is 15 amino acids. The V and J ends lost 4 bases and 3 bases, in that order; junction bases with no gene match: 6. The CDR3 region is CASSGQGGGHTEAFF. The CDR3 bases are TGTGCCAGCAGTGGACAGGGGGGGGGACACACTGAAGCTTTCTTT.

The chain carries TRBV7-8 and TRBJ1-2; possible D gene TRBD1, 6 bases. CDR1 and CDR2 (germline): SGHVS, FQNEAQ. V lost 2 bases to trimming and J lost 6 bases, with 19 bases between them. The CDR3 is made up of 16 amino acids. The CDR3 is CASSLFQGKQGNGYTF. CDR3 in DNA: TGTGCCAGCAGCTTATTCCAGGGGAAACAGGGAAATGGCTACACCTTC. Full variable domain (missing parts from reference TRBV7-8 and TRBJ1-2): GAGVSQSPRYKVAKRGQDVALRCDPISGHVSLFWYQQALGQGPEFLTYFQNEAQLDKSGLPSDRFFAERPEGSVSTLKIQRTQQEDSAVYLCASSLFQGKQGNGYTFGSGTRLTVV.

CDR3 protein: CASSLTGGTTEAFF. The CDR3 region has the DNA TGTGCCAGCAGTTTGACAGGGGGGACCACTGAAGCTTTCTTT. The V call is TRBV5-4, the J call TRBJ1-1; 9 positions match TRBD1. The J segment lost 4 bases and the V segment lost 5 bases, leaving 6 bases of the junction unmatched. The germline CDR1 and CDR2 sequences are SGHNT and YYREEE (reference sequence). This CDR3 has 14 amino acids.

The J gene is TRBJ2-3, the V gene TRBV19; TRBD1 is a possible D gene (6 bases). CDR3 length: 17 amino acids. Germline CDR1 reads LNHDA; CDR2 reads SQIVND (reference sequence). V was shortened by 3 bases and J by 1 base, with 17 bases between the two germline ends. This CDR3 reads CASSISGHLRGTDTQYF. In DNA, the CDR3 is TGTGCCAGTAGTATTTCGGGACACCTGCGGGGCACAGATACGCAGTATTTT.

The gene calls are TRBV11-2 and TRBJ1-3, with TRBD1 as a possible D gene (5 bases). The CDR3 extends over 16 amino acids. Trimming left V 1 base short and J 4 bases short, with 14 bases between. Germline values: CDR1 SGHAT, CDR2 FQNNGV. The CDR3 sequence is CASSLGSAGVGNTIYF. CDR3 nucleotides: TGTGCCAGCAGCTTAGGGTCGGCGGGGGTAGGAAACACCATATATTTT.

The rearrangement uses TRBV7-3 and TRBJ1-2, with D unresolved. Trimming took 5 bases from V and 8 from J, leaving 12 bases between them. Germline V CDR1 and CDR2: SGHTA, FQGTGA. The CDR3 totals 12 residues. DNA for the CDR3: TGTGCCAGCAGCCCCCAAGCGGGGGGCTACACCTTC. This codes for CASSPQAGGYTF.

The chain combines TRBV9 with TRBJ2-4; 11 bases agree with TRBD1. The CDR3 spans 21 residues. Trimming took 9 bases from V and 0 from J; bases not matched to a gene: 23. Germline V gives CDR1 SGDLS, CDR2 YYNGEE. The CDR3 here is CATLNGFGDRGKTTAKNIQYF. CDR3 nucleotide sequence: TGTGCCACCCTGAATGGTTTTGGGGACAGGGGGAAAACAACAGCCAAAAACATTCAGTACTTC.

The V call is TRBV4-2, the J call TRBJ1-2; D remains unclear. Trimming stripped 0 bases from V and 4 bases from J, with 9 bases between. The CDR3 spans 14 residues. Germline V gene sequence: CDR1 LGHNA, CDR2 YNFKEQ. The CDR3 sequence is CASSQDENSYGYTF. CDR3 DNA: TGTGCCAGCAGCCAAGATGAGAACAGCTATGGCTACACCTTC.

The chain employs TRBV7-6 and TRBJ2-1, with D maybe TRBD1 (5 bases). Germline loops: CDR1 SGHVS, CDR2 FNYEAQ. The CDR3 length is 14 residues. Trimming left V 5 bases short and J 9 bases short, with 17 bases between. The CDR3 loop is CASSTHEGVTEQFF. Written as DNA, the CDR3 is TGTGCCAGCAGCACCCATGAAGGGGTCACTGAGCAGTTCTTC.

J is TRBJ1-1 and V is TRBV2; 7 nucleotides agree with TRBD1. V lost 2 bases and J lost 3; bases outside the gene matches: 6. Germline CDR1 is SNHLY and CDR2 is FYNNEI. The CDR3 length is 15 residues. The CDR3, as DNA: TGTGCCAGCAGTGAATACAGGGGAGAGTACACTGAAGCTTTCTTT. This codes for CASSEYRGEYTEAFF.

The CDR3 protein is CASSESGGLGEKLFF. The CDR3 nucleotides read TGTGCCAGCAGTGAATCGGGGGGGCTTGGTGAAAAACTGTTTTTT. The chain joins TRBV25-1 to TRBJ1-4; D is perhaps TRBD1 (6 bases). The V and J ends lost 1 base and 7 bases respectively, with 13 bases between them. CDR1 and CDR2 (germline): MGHDK, SYGVNS. The CDR3 consists of 15 residues.

The chain joins TRBV30 to TRBJ1-3, with a tentative D call TRBD1 (6 bases). V lost 5 bases and J lost 4, with 15 bases in between. The CDR3 consists of 14 residues. The germline V gene has CDR1 GTSNPN and CDR2 SVGIG (reference sequence). The CDR3 reads CAWGPGTRGNTIYF. In DNA, the CDR3 is TGTGCCTGGGGGCCCGGGACAAGGGGAAACACCATATATTTT.

The chain is built from TRBV6-5 and TRBJ1-1; D is unresolved. There are 16 residues in the CDR3. V was cut by 2 bases and J by 8 bases, with 21 bases left in between. CDR1 and CDR2 from the germline V gene are MNHEY and SVGAGI. The CDR3 region is CASSYTGEARQGEAFF. As DNA, the CDR3 is TGTGCCAGCAGTTACACCGGGGAAGCGCGTCAAGGGGAAGCTTTCTTT.

The chain couples TRBV7-2 to TRBJ1-1, with D unresolved. The CDR3 spans 11 residues. Per the germline V gene, CDR1 is SGHTA and CDR2 is FQGNSA. V lost 2 bases, J lost 6 bases, and 4 bases lay in between. The chain's CDR3 is CASSLNSEAFF. CDR3 coding DNA: TGTGCCAGCAGCTTAAACTCTGAAGCTTTCTTT.

CDR3 coding DNA: TGTGCCAGCAGCCAAGGGACAGCTAATGAAAAACTGTTTTTT. Its translation: CASSQGTANEKLFF. The chain joins TRBV28 to TRBJ1-4; the match to TRBD1 covers 7 bases. Germline CDR1 reads MDHEN; CDR2 reads SYDVKM. This CDR3 region has 14 residues. Trimming removed 6 bases from V and 3 bases from J; junction bases left unmatched: 4.

This chain links TRBV2 with TRBJ1-4; 7 bases are shared with TRBD1. The V and J ends lost 10 bases and 10 bases, in that order; junction bases with no gene match: 18. Germline V CDR1 and CDR2: SNHLY, FYNNEI. The CDR3 covers 15 residues. The CDR3 DNA is TGTGCCACCAAGGGGTTGGGGCAGAGGGGGCGAAAACTGTTTTTT. It codes for CATKGLGQRGRKLFF.